Shown below are 30 T cell receptor beta chains from a single sample sequenced in a study of naive and memory T cell subsets. The beta constant-region primer was an equimolar mix of two oligonucleotides covering TRBC1 and TRBC2. MiXCR, applied by TCRdb to the UMI-ligation and nested PCR reads, yields one record per CDR3 protein. Counted here are roughly 98,000 distinct CDR3 sequences, approximately 6.5% occurring once; the ten biggest clones make up about 1.6%. Sequenced input: central memory CD4+ T cells from blood. These TCRs come from a human donor in good health.

V usage is TRBV11-2 and J usage is TRBJ2-7, with 11 nucleotides matching TRBD2. The CDR3 consists of 15 residues. V dropped 3 bases and J dropped 3; count of bases not matched to a gene: 4. The germline V gene has CDR1 SGHAT and CDR2 FQNNGV. This CDR3 reads CASSFGGTSGYEQYF. The CDR3 nucleotides read TGTGCCAGCAGCTTTGGCGGGACTAGCGGCTACGAGCAGTACTTC.

The V gene is TRBV5-1, the J gene TRBJ2-5; perhaps D is TRBD1 or TRBD2 (5 bases each). Germline V lookup: CDR1 SGHRS, CDR2 YFSETQ. CDR3 size: 12 residues. V lost 3 bases, J lost 7 bases, and 10 bases lay in between. Written as DNA, the CDR3 is TGCGCCAGCAGCTGGGACCCCGGGACCCAGTACTTC. Encoded protein: CASSWDPGTQYF. The full variable domain, completed using reference TRBV5-1 and TRBJ2-5, is KAGVTQTPRYLIKTRGQQVTLSCSPISGHRSVSWYQQTPGQGLQFLFEYFSETQRNKGNFPGRFSGRQFSNSRSEMNVSTLELGDSALYLCASSWDPGTQYFGPGTRLLVL.

The table lists this clonotype with many counts. The J gene is TRBJ1-2, the V gene TRBV29-1; D is perhaps TRBD1 (5 bases). This CDR3 is built from 13 residues. Looked up from germline, CDR1 is SQVTM and CDR2 is ANQGSEA. Between the trimmed V and J ends, which lost 2 bases and 5 bases, there was a span of 12 bases. CDR3 in amino acids: CSVESGPGYGYTF. CDR3 nucleotide sequence: TGCAGCGTTGAATCAGGGCCGGGATATGGCTACACCTTC.

This clonotype was seen many times. The V and J genes are TRBV20-1 and TRBJ2-7; 10 nucleotides align to TRBD1. Germline V CDR1 and CDR2: DFQATT, SNEGSKA (reference sequence). Germline trimming cut 6 bases from V and 4 bases from J; bases unmatched to any gene: 6. The CDR3 extends over 13 amino acids. CDR3 protein: CSARQGARYEQYF. The CDR3 DNA is TGCAGTGCGAGACAGGGGGCGAGATACGAGCAGTACTTC.

CDR3 protein: CASRTGTSGKADTQYF. The DNA of the CDR3 is TGTGCCAGCAGGACCGGGACTAGCGGGAAAGCAGATACGCAGTATTTT. The gene calls are TRBV6-5 and TRBJ2-3, with 13 bases that match TRBD2. The CDR3 runs to 16 residues. Germline CDR1 reads MNHEY; CDR2 reads SVGAGI. The V segment lost 6 bases and the J segment 4 bases; nucleotides outside the gene matches: 7.

This clonotype was recorded at least ten times. The V and J genes are TRBV7-2 and TRBJ2-7; D remains unclear. The CDR3 spans 14 residues. Germline CDR1 is SGHTA and CDR2 is FQGNSA. The V gene lost 1 base and the J gene lost 2 bases, with 9 bases spanning the gap. The CDR3 DNA reads TGTGCCAGCAGCTTAGGGTTTTTTCCCTACGAGCAGTACTTC. It yields the protein CASSLGFFPYEQYF.

This CDR3 reads CASSEDTGGRSNYGYTF. The CDR3 region has the DNA TGTGCCAGCAGTGAAGACACGGGGGGCAGATCTAACTATGGCTACACCTTC. The V call is TRBV2, the J call TRBJ1-2, with a possible D match to TRBD1 (6 bases). V dropped 1 base and J dropped 0 bases, with 15 bases sitting between them. This CDR3 contains 17 residues. Germline V CDR1 and CDR2: SNHLY, FYNNEI.

The chain combines TRBV20-1 with TRBJ1-4; D is perhaps TRBD1 (6 bases). The ends were cut back, 0 bases at V and 8 bases at J, with 16 bases in the middle. The CDR3 is 15 residues long. Germline V CDR1 and CDR2: DFQATT, SNEGSKA (reference sequence). The CDR3 nucleotides read TGCAGTGCTAGAGATCGGGGCCACAGGGAGGAAAAACTGTTTTTT. The encoded protein is CSARDRGHREEKLFF.

The sample holds a few counts of this clonotype. The genes are TRBV19 and TRBJ1-1; 10 bases fit TRBD1. Germline V CDR1 and CDR2: LNHDA, SQIVND (reference sequence). The V segment lost 6 bases and the J segment 6 bases; nucleotides outside the gene matches: 13. There are 16 residues in the CDR3. In DNA form, the CDR3 reads TGTGCCAGTAGCAAACCTCCGGGACAGGGGATTTCTGAAGCTTTCTTT. Translated, it gives CASSKPPGQGISEAFF.

The chain carries TRBV9 and TRBJ2-3; D perhaps matches TRBD2 (5 bases). The CDR3 spans 13 residues. CDR1 SGDLS and CDR2 YYNGEE come from the germline V gene. V gave up 2 bases and J gave up 3 bases, with 7 bases separating them. The DNA for the CDR3 is TGTGCCAGCAGCGTTCTAGCAACAGATACGCAGTATTTT. It encodes CASSVLATDTQYF.

This clonotype has a handful of counts. This chain joins TRBV7-2 and TRBJ2-1; the D gene is possibly TRBD2 (6 bases). V lost 4 bases and J 7 bases, leaving 14 bases between the germline ends. CDR1 is SGHTA and CDR2 is FQGNSA in the germline V gene. This CDR3 has 14 amino acids. This chain's CDR3 is CASSSSGFANEQFF. CDR3 sequence (DNA): TGTGCCAGCAGCTCCAGCGGGTTCGCTAATGAGCAGTTCTTC.

Worth noting for this clonotype: Possible read error: a much larger clone is one base away. The chain has TRBV6-2 or TRBV6-3 and TRBJ1-5, with D hard to call. In germline, CDR1 is MNHEY, CDR2 SVGEGT. The CDR3 runs 14 residues. CDR3: CASSYLFSKQPQHF. The CDR3, as DNA: TGTGCCAGCAGTTACCTGTTTAGCAAACAGCCCCAGCATTTT.

This clonotype was detected a few times. This chain links TRBV28 with TRBJ2-7; D is ambiguous. There are 11 residues in the CDR3. From germline, CDR1 is MDHEN and CDR2 SYDVKM. Trimming left V 8 bases short and J 0 bases short, with 5 bases between. The CDR3 is CASQDSYEQYF. CDR3 DNA sequence: TGTGCCAGCCAGGACTCCTACGAGCAGTACTTC.

This clonotype was counted ten times or more. The genes are TRBV4-2 and TRBJ1-1; 11 positions match TRBD1. Germline loops: CDR1 LGHNA, CDR2 YNFKEQ. V was pared by 3 bases and J by 5 bases, with 5 bases of the junction left unmatched. The CDR3 is 15 residues long. CDR3 loop: CASSHMGQGDTEAFF. The CDR3 DNA follows: TGTGCCAGCAGCCACATGGGACAGGGGGATACTGAAGCTTTCTTT.

This clonotype appeared a few times. CDR3 region: CASSRRNTGAGDTQYF. The CDR3 DNA sequence: TGTGCCAGCAGCCGCCGTAATACAGGGGCCGGAGATACGCAGTATTTT. The rearrangement links TRBV4-2 to TRBJ2-3, with TRBD1 identical over 7 bases. This CDR3 comprises 16 residues. V was clipped by 4 bases and J by 5 bases; unmatched bases: 12. Germline loops: CDR1 LGHNA, CDR2 YNFKEQ.

This clonotype was recorded at least ten times. The V and J genes are TRBV7-9 and TRBJ1-6; possible D gene TRBD1, 6 bases. The germline CDR1 and CDR2 sequences are SEHNR and FQNEAQ (reference sequence). V lost 6 bases and J lost 6, with 12 bases in between. The CDR3 runs 14 residues. The DNA of the CDR3 is TGTGCCAGCAGGGCCCGGACAGCTAATTCACCCCTCCACTTT. Its translation is CASRARTANSPLHF. Filled out from reference TRBV7-9 and TRBJ1-6, the complete variable domain reads DTGVSQNPRHKITKRGQNVTFRCDPISEHNRLYWYRQTLGQGPEFLTYFQNEAQLEKSRLLSDRFSAERPKGSFSTLEIQRTEQGDSAMYLCASRARTANSPLHFGNGTRLTVT.

The chain couples TRBV7-3 to TRBJ2-2, with D hard to call. V was cut by 2 bases and J by 5 bases, with 6 bases left in between. CDR1 and CDR2 from the germline V gene are SGHTA and FQGTGA. The CDR3 extends over 13 amino acids. The CDR3 DNA is TGTGCCAGCAGCTTACTCAGGACCGGGGAGCTGTTTTTT. It translates to CASSLLRTGELFF.

This clonotype was counted at least ten times. The rearrangement uses TRBV7-2 and TRBJ2-3; D gene ambiguous. This CDR3 is 16 amino acids long. V was clipped by 1 base and J by 3 bases, with 14 bases between them. Germline CDR1 SGHTA, CDR2 FQGNSA. The CDR3 sequence is CASSLGRDVRTDTQYF. The DNA of the CDR3 is TGTGCCAGCAGCTTAGGGCGCGACGTGAGGACAGATACGCAGTATTTT.

This clonotype was picked up many times. The chain has TRBV9 and TRBJ2-7, with D hard to call. This CDR3 comprises 14 residues. Trimming took 0 bases from V and 3 from J, leaving 10 bases between them. The V gene's germline CDR1 is SGDLS and CDR2 YYNGEE. The CDR3 coding sequence is TGTGCCAGCAGCGTAGGCGGCGGCATCTACGAGCAGTACTTC. It translates to CASSVGGGIYEQYF.

The chain has TRBV3-2 and TRBJ2-1; TRBD2, the table's D call, was not compared with the DNA. TRBV3-2 is listed as a pseudogene. This CDR3 has 18 amino acids. This CDR3 reads CASSQQSLRGLSYNEQFF. The CDR3 DNA reads TGTGCCAGCAGCCAGCAGTCTTTGAGGGGACTCTCCTACAATGAGCAGTTCTTC.

This clonotype was recorded a few times. The rearrangement uses TRBV7-8 and TRBJ2-1; D may be TRBD2 (6 bases). Germline CDR1 SGHVS, CDR2 FQNEAQ. The CDR3 is made up of 12 amino acids. V lost 4 bases and J lost 15, with 16 bases in between. DNA of the CDR3: TGTGCCAGCAGCTACCTTAGCGGACGGTGGTTCTTC. Amino acid sequence: CASSYLSGRWFF.

This clonotype has a count of ten or more. The rearrangement uses TRBV5-6 and TRBJ2-3; D is undetermined. With 1 base removed from V and 2 bases from J, the gap between germline ends came to 8 bases. CDR3 length equals 14 residues. The germline V gene has CDR1 SGHDT and CDR2 YYEEEE. The CDR3 DNA follows: TGTGCCAGCAGCTTGTATAGCCTCACAGATACGCAGTATTTT. Amino acids: CASSLYSLTDTQYF.

Many counts were recorded for this clonotype. V is TRBV20-1 and J is TRBJ2-3; D not resolved. The CDR3 is 11 amino acids. Per germline, CDR1 DFQATT and CDR2 SNEGSKA (reference sequence). The CDR3 sequence: CRLKNTDTQYF. The CDR3 region has the DNA TGCAGACTCAAAAACACAGATACGCAGTATTTT.

There are many counts of this clonotype. The chain combines TRBV6-2 or TRBV6-3 with TRBJ1-1, with D uncertain. The V gene's germline CDR1 is MNHEY and CDR2 SVGEGT. V lost 6 bases and J 5 bases, leaving 7 bases between the germline ends. This CDR3 is 11 amino acids long. The CDR3 nucleotides are TGTGCCAGCAGGCGGGGAACTGAAGCTTTCTTT. It is translated as CASRRGTEAFF.

V usage is TRBV20-1 and J usage is TRBJ2-3; no reliable D call. The CDR3 has 15 residues. V dropped 0 bases and J dropped 2 bases, with 12 bases sitting between them. Per the germline V gene, CDR1 is DFQATT and CDR2 is SNEGSKA (reference sequence). CDR3 sequence reads: CSARDPLNPTDTQYF. The CDR3, as DNA: TGCAGTGCTAGAGATCCCCTAAACCCCACAGATACGCAGTATTTT.

The chain links TRBV9 to TRBJ2-3; a weak D match, TRBD1 (5 bases). Per germline, CDR1 SGDLS and CDR2 YYNGEE. This CDR3 comprises 15 residues. V gave up 0 bases and J gave up 3 bases, with 11 bases separating them. The chain's CDR3 is CASSVAQAGTDTQYF. In nucleotides, the CDR3 is TGTGCCAGCAGCGTAGCACAGGCTGGGACAGATACGCAGTATTTT.

This clonotype was observed many times. This chain uses TRBV28 with TRBJ2-1; 9 bases map to TRBD1. The germline gives CDR1 MDHEN, CDR2 SYDVKM. J was trimmed by 7 bases and V by 4 bases; bases with no gene match: 11. The CDR3 spans 16 residues. The chain's CDR3 is CASSSRGQGVRNEQFF. The CDR3, as DNA: TGTGCCAGCAGTTCAAGGGGACAGGGAGTAAGGAATGAGCAGTTCTTC.

The V gene is TRBV4-3, the J gene TRBJ2-1; 10 positions match TRBD2. The junction had 5 bases not matched to a gene; V was cut back by 3 bases and J by 3 bases. Germline V CDR1 and CDR2: LGHNA, YSLEER. The CDR3 length is 16 residues. The CDR3 sequence: CASSHSGRAGYNEQFF. The CDR3 region has the DNA TGCGCCAGCAGCCACAGCGGGAGGGCCGGCTACAATGAGCAGTTCTTC.

The J gene is TRBJ2-4, the V gene TRBV20-1, with D unclear. Trimming removed 0 bases from V and 0 bases from J, with 6 bases in between. The germline V gene encodes CDR1 DFQATT and CDR2 SNEGSKA (reference sequence). The CDR3 has 14 amino acids. This CDR3 reads CSAREGIAKNIQYF. CDR3 DNA: TGCAGTGCTAGAGAGGGGATAGCCAAAAACATTCAGTACTTC.

The sample holds many counts of this clonotype. The V call is TRBV29-1, the J call TRBJ2-7; tentative D call: TRBD1 (6 bases). The CDR3 runs to 12 residues. The ends were cut back, 6 bases at V and 3 bases at J, with 12 bases in the middle. The germline V gene encodes CDR1 SQVTM and CDR2 ANQGSEA. The CDR3 reads CSVFGQNYEQYF. DNA for the CDR3: TGCAGCGTCTTCGGACAGAACTACGAGCAGTACTTC.